The present T cell receptor beta chain was sequenced within a study of T cell responses to AZD1222 COVID-19 vaccine (dated by TCRdb to about 2021). For the wider study: AZD1222 recipients whose second dose came at about 4 weeks and those whose second dose came at about 12 weeks were combined into one group, since spike-specific TCR depth and breadth did not differ between the two schedules. TCR sequencing covered 230 to 250 trial participants: 200 to 220 given two doses of AZD1222 and some 25 given two doses of MenACWY control vaccine. Trial participants were enrolled by age into subgroups of 18-55, 56-69 and 70-plus years, and around 150, 29 and 61 TCR-sequenced participants, respectively, were included in these subgroups. General conclusions and limits of the study: Conclusions about previously exposed vaccinees are limited, since just five or six AZD1222 recipients were seropositive for SARS-CoV-2 at baseline. In the small 56-69-year group, the increase in depth fell short of significance, most likely because of low power. Participants were mostly white British and included more females than males, and it was suggested by the authors that clonal diversity may have been underestimated. Spike-specific TCR breadth and depth rose significantly after two AZD1222 doses compared with day 0 and with MenACWY recipients. Because no day 14 peak-response samples were available, the repertoires could be characterized only after the peak T cell response. Vaccine-associated CD4 TCRs spanned the whole spike protein, with dominant responses in regions 160-218 and 743-854. Reportedly, close to half of the unique spike-specific TCRs recognized epitopes lying outside the regions that are mutated in the B.1.351 and B.1.1.7 variants.

The CDR3 regions of human TCRbeta chains were subjected to immunosequencing. The authors' analysis ran thus. TCRs in the repertoires were compared against a reference library of SARS-CoV-2-specific TCRs that had been generated with the MIRA antigen-specificity platform. Breadth was defined as the fraction of unique TCRs that were SARS-CoV-2-associated. Depth was defined as the fraction of total T cells that were SARS-CoV-2-associated. Using the MIRA data, each spike-specific TCR was mapped to the spike region that the TCR reacts to and placed in a CD4 or CD8 class. Log10-transformed breadth and depth values were compared by one-way ANOVA with Sidak's multiple comparisons tests. The clones in this table, taken by TCRdb from immuneACCESS, are in-frame only. Not every clone is retained; where verified, under half of the shortfall comes from an unresolved V gene, and the cause of the rest is unknown. From that table come the V and J calls and clone size; the DNA was used to work out D and trimming. For this sample the table gives about 97,000 clones, of which roughly 90% were detected only once. The biggest ten clones account for 2.8% of the sample.

There are 15 amino acids in the CDR3, from cysteine to phenylalanine inclusive. Just the 45-base CDR3 DNA is kept, in frame starting at base 1. V and J are truncated by 3 bases and 0 bases respectively, leaving an intervening sequence of 9 bases. Reading the germline V gene gives CDR1 ENHRY and CDR2 SYGVKD. Worth noting for this clone: The antigen it recognizes is unknown. There are no base qualities to consult, and no much larger clone falls within one base.

Taken with the paper, the label for time point translates to: baseline before first vaccination. Samples from vaccinated people were obtained from the UK trials COV001 and COV002, which included a single-blind randomized controlled phase 2/3 trial of AZD1222 (ChAdOx1 nCoV-19) in healthy adults. For TCRbeta chain sequencing, PBMC samples from trial participants were taken at day 0 and at day 28 after the second dose. The receptor comes from an adult in good health. Sequences were derived from peripheral blood, sampled on day 0 of AZD1222 vaccination. Rearrangement joined TRBV10-3 to TRBJ1-3, with no confidently assigned D gene. The sequence in DNA is TGTGCCATCAGTGACGGGGTTAACTCTGGAAACACCATATATTTT. It is translated as CAISDGVNSGNTIYF.